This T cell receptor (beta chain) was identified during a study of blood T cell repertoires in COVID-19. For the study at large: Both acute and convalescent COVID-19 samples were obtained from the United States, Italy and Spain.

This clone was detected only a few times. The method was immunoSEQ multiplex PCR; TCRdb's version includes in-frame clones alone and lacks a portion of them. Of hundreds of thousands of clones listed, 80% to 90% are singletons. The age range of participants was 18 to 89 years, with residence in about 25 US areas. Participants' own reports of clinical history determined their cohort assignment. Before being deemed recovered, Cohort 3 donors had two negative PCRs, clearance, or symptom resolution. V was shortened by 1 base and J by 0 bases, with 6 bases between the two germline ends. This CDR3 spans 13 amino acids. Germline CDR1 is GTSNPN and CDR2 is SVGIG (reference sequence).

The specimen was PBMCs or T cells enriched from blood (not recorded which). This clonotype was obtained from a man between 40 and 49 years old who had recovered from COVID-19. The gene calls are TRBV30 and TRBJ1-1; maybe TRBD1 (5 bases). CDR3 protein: CAWSGQMNTEAFF. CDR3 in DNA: TGTGCCTGGAGTGGACAGATGAACACTGAAGCTTTCTTT. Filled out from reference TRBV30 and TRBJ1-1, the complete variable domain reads SQTIHQWPATLVQPVGSPLSLECTVEGTSNPNLYWYRQAAGRGLQLLFYSVGIGQISSEVPQNLSASRPQDRQFILSSKKLLLSDSGFYLCAWSGQMNTEAFFGQGTRLTVV.